This is a list of T cell receptor beta chains from one sample in a study of T cell changes during pregnancy in multiple sclerosis. Libraries were prepared by immunoSEQ multiplex PCR; TCRdb keeps only in-frame clonotypes and omits some of them. The repertoire includes some 40,000 clones, about 90% of them detected once, and roughly 0.45% sits in the top ten. This sample comprised CD4+ T cells from peripheral blood mononuclear cells, obtained in the third trimester of pregnancy. The receptors were sampled from a female donor in good health, enrolled as a control in a pregnancy study. Both conserved end residues are trimmed from each CDR3. Fields, in order: V gene, J gene, CDR3 protein.

TRBV6-1	TRBJ1-6	ASSEAGVFDNSPLH
TRBV7-2	TRBJ2-3	ASSPTPLDTDTQY
TRBV25-1	TRBJ2-7	ASSYGAGPSYEQY
TRBV11-2	TRBJ2-3	ASSPLGGSRADTQY
TRBV7-9	TRBJ2-1	ASSRPRASAKYNEQF
TRBV2	TRBJ2-7	ASSFGAFSYEQY
TRBV9	TRBJ2-5	ASSDPLAGGGETQY
TRBV10-3	TRBJ2-3	AISVIADTQY
TRBV7-2	TRBJ2-1	ASTGFNEQF
TRBV7-8	TRBJ2-5	ASSLARPGAHRETQY
TRBV6-5	TRBJ1-1	ASSSRQAMNTEAF
TRBV11-3	TRBJ2-3	ASSPRGWSDTQY
TRBV5-4	TRBJ2-1	ASSRAGTSINEQF
TRBV29-1	TRBJ1-2	SVENWGRGAHGYT
TRBV30	TRBJ1-3	AWSRRDRKGNTIY
TRBV28	TRBJ1-4	ASRPQGGSEKLF
TRBV7-9	TRBJ1-2	ASSASSGANYGYT
TRBV5-1	TRBJ2-5	ASSLGALSSGETQY
TRBV19	TRBJ2-7	ASSTASGQGAYEQY
TRBV19	TRBJ2-7	ASSIFGRDEQY